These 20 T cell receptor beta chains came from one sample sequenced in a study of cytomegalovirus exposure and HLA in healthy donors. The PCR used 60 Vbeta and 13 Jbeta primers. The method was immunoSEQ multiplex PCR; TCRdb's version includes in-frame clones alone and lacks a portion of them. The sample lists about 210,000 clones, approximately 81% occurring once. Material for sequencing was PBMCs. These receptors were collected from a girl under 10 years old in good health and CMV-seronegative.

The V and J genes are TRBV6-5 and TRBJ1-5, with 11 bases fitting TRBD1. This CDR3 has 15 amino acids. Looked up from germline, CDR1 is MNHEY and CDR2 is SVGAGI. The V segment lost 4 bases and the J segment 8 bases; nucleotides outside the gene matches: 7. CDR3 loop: CASSSSGTGGEPQHF. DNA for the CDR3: TGTGCCAGCAGTTCCTCCGGGACAGGGGGTGAGCCCCAGCATTTT.

The CDR3 DNA reads as TGTGCCAGTAGTAGAGACAGGGGGGAGCAGTACTTC. Encoded protein: CASSRDRGEQYF. The chain uses TRBV19 and TRBJ2-7, with 9 bases fitting TRBD1. With V trimmed by 4 bases and J by 7 bases, 2 bases remained unmatched. The CDR3 contains 12 residues. Germline V CDR1 and CDR2: LNHDA, SQIVND (reference sequence). The variable domain in full, completed from reference TRBV19 and TRBJ2-7, reads DGGITQSPKYLFRKEGQNVTLSCEQNLNHDAMYWYRQDPGQGLRLIYYSQIVNDFQKGDIAEGYSVSREKKESFPLTVTSAQKNPTAFYLCASSRDRGEQYFGPGTRLTVT.

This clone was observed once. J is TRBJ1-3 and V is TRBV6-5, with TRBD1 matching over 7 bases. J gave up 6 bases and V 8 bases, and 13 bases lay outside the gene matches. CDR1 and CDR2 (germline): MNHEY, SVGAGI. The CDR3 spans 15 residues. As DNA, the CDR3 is TGTGCCAGCCGGTTGAACAGGGGACGGGAAAACACCATATATTTT. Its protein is CASRLNRGRENTIYF.

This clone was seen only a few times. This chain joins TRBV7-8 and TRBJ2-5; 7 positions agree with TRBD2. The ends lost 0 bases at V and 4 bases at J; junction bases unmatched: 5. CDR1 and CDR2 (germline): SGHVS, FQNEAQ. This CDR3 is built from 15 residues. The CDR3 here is CASSLAGGVAETQYF. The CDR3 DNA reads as TGTGCCAGCAGCTTAGCGGGGGGGGTCGCAGAGACCCAGTACTTC.

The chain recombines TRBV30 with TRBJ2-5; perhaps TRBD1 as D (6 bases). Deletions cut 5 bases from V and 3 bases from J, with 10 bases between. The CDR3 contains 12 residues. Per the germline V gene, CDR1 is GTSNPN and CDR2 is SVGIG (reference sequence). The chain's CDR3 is CAWAGAKETQYF. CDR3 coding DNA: TGTGCCTGGGCAGGGGCAAAAGAGACCCAGTACTTC.

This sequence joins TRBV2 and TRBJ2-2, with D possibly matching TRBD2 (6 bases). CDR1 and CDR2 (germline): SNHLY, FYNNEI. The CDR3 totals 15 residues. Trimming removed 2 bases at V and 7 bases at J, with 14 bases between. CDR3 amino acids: CASSEPREFLGELFF. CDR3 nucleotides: TGTGCCAGCAGTGAACCCCGGGAGTTCCTCGGGGAGCTGTTTTTT.

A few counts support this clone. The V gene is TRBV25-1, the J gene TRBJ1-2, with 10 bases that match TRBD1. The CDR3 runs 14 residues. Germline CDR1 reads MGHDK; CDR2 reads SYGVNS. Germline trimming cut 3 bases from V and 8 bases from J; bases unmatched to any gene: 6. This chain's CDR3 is CASSDSGTGDGYTF. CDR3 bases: TGTGCCAGCAGTGACTCTGGGACAGGGGACGGCTACACCTTC.

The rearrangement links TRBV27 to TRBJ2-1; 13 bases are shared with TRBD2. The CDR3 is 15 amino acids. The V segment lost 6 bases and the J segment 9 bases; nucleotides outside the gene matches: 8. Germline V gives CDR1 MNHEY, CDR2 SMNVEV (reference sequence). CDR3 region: CASSRGTSGIIEQFF. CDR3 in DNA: TGTGCCAGCAGCCGGGGGACTAGCGGGATTATTGAGCAGTTCTTC.

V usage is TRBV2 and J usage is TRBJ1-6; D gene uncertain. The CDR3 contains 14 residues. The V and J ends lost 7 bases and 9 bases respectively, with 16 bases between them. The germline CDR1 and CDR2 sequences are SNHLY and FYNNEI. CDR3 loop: CASTTELNLSPLHF. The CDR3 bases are TGTGCCAGCACCACTGAACTAAATCTTTCACCCCTCCACTTT.

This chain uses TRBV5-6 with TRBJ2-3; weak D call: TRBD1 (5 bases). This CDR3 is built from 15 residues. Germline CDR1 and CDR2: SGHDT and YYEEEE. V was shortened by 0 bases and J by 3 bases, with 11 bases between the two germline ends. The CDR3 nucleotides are TGTGCCAGCAGCTTGGGGGCAGGGAATACAGATACGCAGTATTTT. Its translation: CASSLGAGNTDTQYF.

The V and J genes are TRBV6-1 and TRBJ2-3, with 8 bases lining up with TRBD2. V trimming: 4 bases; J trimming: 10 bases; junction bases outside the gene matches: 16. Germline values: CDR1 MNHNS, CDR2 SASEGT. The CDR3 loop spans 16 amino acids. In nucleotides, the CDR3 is TGTGCCAGCAGTGGCATATCGGGAGGGCTTTCAGAATCGCAGTATTTT. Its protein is CASSGISGGLSESQYF.

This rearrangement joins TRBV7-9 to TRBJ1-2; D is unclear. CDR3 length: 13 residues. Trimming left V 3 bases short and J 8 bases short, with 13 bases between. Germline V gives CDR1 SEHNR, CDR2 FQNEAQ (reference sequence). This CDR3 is CASSFLQFRGYTF. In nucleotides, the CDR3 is TGTGCCAGCAGCTTCTTGCAGTTTCGCGGCTACACCTTC.

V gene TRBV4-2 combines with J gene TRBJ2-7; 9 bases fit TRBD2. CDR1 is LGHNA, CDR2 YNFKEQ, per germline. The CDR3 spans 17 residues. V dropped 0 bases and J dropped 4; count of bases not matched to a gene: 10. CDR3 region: CASSQDKVAGGRYEQYF. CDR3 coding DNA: TGTGCCAGCAGCCAAGATAAGGTTGCGGGAGGGCGATACGAGCAGTACTTC.

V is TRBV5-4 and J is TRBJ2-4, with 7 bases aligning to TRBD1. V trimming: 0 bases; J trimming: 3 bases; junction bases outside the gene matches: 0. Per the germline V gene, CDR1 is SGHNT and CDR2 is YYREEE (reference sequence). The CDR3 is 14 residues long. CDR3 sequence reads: CASSLAGGKNIQYF. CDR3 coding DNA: TGTGCCAGCAGCTTGGCAGGGGGCAAAAACATTCAGTACTTC.

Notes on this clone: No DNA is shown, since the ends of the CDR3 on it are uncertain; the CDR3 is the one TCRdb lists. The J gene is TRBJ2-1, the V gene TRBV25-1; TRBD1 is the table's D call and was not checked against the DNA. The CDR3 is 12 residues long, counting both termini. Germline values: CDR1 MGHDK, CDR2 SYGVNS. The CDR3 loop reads CASAWGQGITVF.

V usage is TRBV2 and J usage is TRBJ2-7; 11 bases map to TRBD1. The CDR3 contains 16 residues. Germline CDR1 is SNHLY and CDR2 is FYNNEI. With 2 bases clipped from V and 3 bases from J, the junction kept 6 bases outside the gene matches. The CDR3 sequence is CASSELRTGGSYEQYF. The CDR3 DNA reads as TGTGCCAGCAGTGAACTCCGGACAGGGGGCAGCTACGAGCAGTACTTC. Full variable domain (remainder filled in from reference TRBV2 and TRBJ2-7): EPEVTQTPSHQVTQMGQEVILRCVPISNHLYFYWYRQILGQKVEFLVSFYNNEISEKSEIFDDQFSVERPDGSNFTLKIRSTKLEDSAMYFCASSELRTGGSYEQYFGPGTRLTVT.

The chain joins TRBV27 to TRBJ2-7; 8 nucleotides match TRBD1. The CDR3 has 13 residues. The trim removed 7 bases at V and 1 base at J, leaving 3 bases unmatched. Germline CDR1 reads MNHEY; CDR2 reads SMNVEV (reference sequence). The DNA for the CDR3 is TGTGCCAGCATGGACAGGGAGTCCTACGAGCAGTACTTC. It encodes CASMDRESYEQYF.

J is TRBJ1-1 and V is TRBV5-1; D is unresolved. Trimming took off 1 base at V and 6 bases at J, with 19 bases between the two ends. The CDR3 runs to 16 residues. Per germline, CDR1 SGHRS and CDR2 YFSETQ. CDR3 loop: CASSLRIGDGFAEAFF. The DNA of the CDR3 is TGCGCCAGCAGCTTGAGGATCGGGGATGGGTTTGCTGAAGCTTTCTTT.

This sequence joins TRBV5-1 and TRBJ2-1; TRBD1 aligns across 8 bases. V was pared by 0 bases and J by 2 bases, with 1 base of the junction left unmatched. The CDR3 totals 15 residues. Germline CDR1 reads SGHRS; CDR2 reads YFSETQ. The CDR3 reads CASSLEQGAYNEQFF. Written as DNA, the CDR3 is TGCGCCAGCAGCTTGGAACAGGGGGCCTACAATGAGCAGTTCTTC. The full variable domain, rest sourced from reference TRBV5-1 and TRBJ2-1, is KAGVTQTPRYLIKTRGQQVTLSCSPISGHRSVSWYQQTPGQGLQFLFEYFSETQRNKGNFPGRFSGRQFSNSRSEMNVSTLELGDSALYLCASSLEQGAYNEQFFGPGTRLTVL.

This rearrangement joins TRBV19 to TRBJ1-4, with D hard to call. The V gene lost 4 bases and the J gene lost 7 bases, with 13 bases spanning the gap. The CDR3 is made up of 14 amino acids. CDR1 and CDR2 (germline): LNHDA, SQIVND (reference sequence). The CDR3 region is CASSTGGLGEKLFF. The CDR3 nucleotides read TGTGCCAGTAGTACCGGAGGTTTAGGTGAAAAACTGTTTTTT.